Sequencing of this T cell receptor beta chain was carried out in a study of control samples from healthy donors and cancer patients. The CDR3 extends over 15 amino acids. Trimming cost V 4 bases and J 0 bases; bases outside gene matches: 3. Germline values: CDR1 WSHSY, CDR2 SAAADI. Sequencing was performed with immunoSEQ multiplex PCR; in TCRdb, only in-frame clones are kept and a portion is missing. This table has about 65,000 clones, around nine tenths appearing once. The material sequenced was PBMCs. The TCR originated in a woman aged 45-60 years with colorectal cancer. The rearrangement uses TRBV10-2 and TRBJ2-7; TRBD2 matches 10 bases. This chain's CDR3 is CASSAIAGGSYEQYF. CDR3 DNA sequence: TGCGCCAGCAGTGCTATAGCGGGAGGCTCCTACGAGCAGTACTTC.